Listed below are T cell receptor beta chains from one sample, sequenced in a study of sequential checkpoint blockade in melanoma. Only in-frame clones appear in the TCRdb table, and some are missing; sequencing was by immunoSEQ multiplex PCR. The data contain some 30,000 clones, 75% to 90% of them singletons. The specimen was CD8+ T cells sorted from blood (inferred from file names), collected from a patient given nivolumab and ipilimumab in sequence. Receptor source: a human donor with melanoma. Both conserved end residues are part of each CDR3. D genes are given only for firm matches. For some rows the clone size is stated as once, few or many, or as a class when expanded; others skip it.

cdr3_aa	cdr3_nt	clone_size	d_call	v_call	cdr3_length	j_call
CASSLARGGIKETQYF	TGTGCCAGCAGCTTAGCCCGGGGGGGCATCAAGGAGACCCAGTACTTC	few	TRBD2	TRBV7-2	16	TRBJ2-5
CASSFGGTEAFF	TGCGCCAGCAGCTTCGGAGGGACTGAAGCTTTCTTT	NA	NA	TRBV5-1	12	TRBJ1-1
CASSQTGTGVSTEAFF	TGTGCCAGCTCACAGACCGGGACAGGGGTTTCCACTGAAGCTTTCTTT	few	TRBD1	TRBV18	16	TRBJ1-1
CASSYEVNTEAFF	TGTGCCAGCAGTTACGAGGTGAACACTGAAGCTTTCTTT	NA	NA	TRBV6-5	13	TRBJ1-1
CASSQAQGGGTEAFF	TGTGCCAGCAGCCAAGCCCAGGGCGGGGGGACTGAAGCTTTCTTT	few	NA	TRBV4-2	15	TRBJ1-1
CASSLMQGVPRTQYF	TGTGCCAGCAGCTTGATGCAGGGGGTACCGAGGACCCAGTACTTC	NA	TRBD1	TRBV5-5	15	TRBJ2-5
CASSIGTGDYEQYF	TGTGCCAGCAGCATAGGGACAGGGGATTACGAGCAGTACTTC	NA	TRBD1	TRBV6-1	14	TRBJ2-7
CAGSFGTGTGRRDEQFF	TGTGCCGGCAGTTTCGGTACCGGGACAGGGAGAAGGGATGAGCAGTTCTTC	NA	TRBD1	TRBV27	17	TRBJ2-1
CASSPRGEWEETQYF	TGTGCCAGCAGCCCCCGTGGGGAGTGGGAAGAGACCCAGTACTTC	NA	NA	TRBV11-1	15	TRBJ2-5
CASSNSAGVISYEQYF	TGTGCCAGCAGTAACTCAGCGGGAGTTATTTCCTACGAGCAGTACTTC	NA	TRBD2	TRBV27	16	TRBJ2-7
CASSPGLAGTYEQYF	TGTGCCAGTAGTCCAGGACTAGCGGGGACCTACGAGCAGTACTTC	few	TRBD2	TRBV19	15	TRBJ2-7
CASSLGAGGTYEQYF	TGTGCCAGCAGTTTAGGGGCGGGAGGCACCTACGAGCAGTACTTC	NA	TRBD2	TRBV27	15	TRBJ2-7
CATSRDRGAGNTIYF	TGTGCCACCAGCAGAGACAGGGGAGCTGGAAACACCATATATTTT	NA	NA	TRBV15	15	TRBJ1-3
CASGSGTGGLAGGSSYNEQFF	TGTGCCAGCGGGTCCGGGACAGGGGGACTAGCGGGAGGAAGCTCCTACAATGAGCAGTTCTTC	NA	TRBD2	TRBV2	21	TRBJ2-1
CASSEGRDRGRAGANVLTF	TGTGCCAGCAGTGAAGGTAGGGACAGGGGGCGAGCTGGGGCCAACGTCCTGACTTTC	NA	TRBD1	TRBV6-1	19	TRBJ2-6
CASSLPGANVLTF	TGTGCCAGCAGTCTACCTGGGGCCAACGTCCTGACTTTC	few	NA	TRBV7-2	13	TRBJ2-6
CASRTSGTGVNQPQHF	TGTGCCAGCAGAACCTCCGGGACAGGGGTCAATCAGCCCCAGCATTTT	NA	TRBD1	TRBV27	16	TRBJ1-5
CASSYDRAPNYGYTF	TGTGCCAGCAGCTATGACAGGGCCCCGAACTATGGCTACACCTTC	NA	TRBD1	TRBV7-2	15	TRBJ1-2
CASSRGLAGVHRSYEQYF	TGTGCCAGCAGTCGGGGACTAGCGGGAGTTCACCGTTCCTACGAGCAGTACTTC	NA	TRBD2	TRBV5-6	18	TRBJ2-7
CASSFGGPYGYTF	TGTGCCAGCAGCTTCGGGGGGCCCTATGGCTACACCTTC	NA	NA	TRBV5-4	13	TRBJ1-2
CASSPIRAIWGTEQYF	TGCGCCAGCAGCCCGATTCGGGCGATTTGGGGCACCGAGCAGTACTTC	NA	NA	TRBV5-1	16	TRBJ2-7